The 20 T cell receptor beta chains presented below share a single source sample, sequenced in a study of blood T cells in healthy people across ages. Then a second PCR, running roughly 7 to 11 cycles, was carried out with a sample-barcoded 5' primer and a J-beta primer mix. TCRdb recomputed calls from the 5' RACE reads with MiXCR, one row per CDR3 protein. The sample contains roughly 2 million distinct CDR3 sequences, approximately 50% of which appear only once. The material sequenced was blood. These receptors all come from a woman in her 40s in good health.

The J gene is TRBJ2-1, the V gene TRBV11-3, with a tentative D call TRBD1 (5 bases). This CDR3 is built from 20 residues. Germline lookup yields CDR1 SGHNT and CDR2 YENEEA. V lost 5 bases to trimming and J lost 2 bases, with 28 bases between them. CDR3 amino acids: CASSGQSEAGSPTTYNEQFF. CDR3 sequence (DNA): TGTGCCAGCAGCGGACAAAGCGAGGCAGGGTCCCCCACAACCTACAATGAGCAGTTCTTC.

This chain links TRBV7-9 with TRBJ2-1; 8 bases map to TRBD2. Trimming at V came to 8 bases and at J to 10 bases, leaving 22 bases not matched to a gene. CDR3 length: 17 residues. The V gene's germline CDR1 is SEHNR and CDR2 FQNEAQ (reference sequence). The CDR3 region is CASQHHSAGGSSWEQFF. CDR3 sequence (DNA): TGTGCCAGCCAACATCACTCGGCGGGGGGTTCAAGTTGGGAGCAGTTCTTC.

This clonotype was found a few times. The chain recombines TRBV6-1 with TRBJ2-1; D gene uncertain. CDR1 MNHNS and CDR2 SASEGT come from the germline V gene. Trimming cost V 2 bases and J 2 bases, with 4 bases left between them. The CDR3 is made up of 13 amino acids. In DNA form, the CDR3 reads TGTGCCAGCAGTGAAACGACCTACAATGAGCAGTTCTTC. It yields the protein CASSETTYNEQFF.

This clonotype was seen a few times. This chain joins TRBV9 and TRBJ2-3; the D is unclear. The CDR3 contains 14 residues. Germline lookup yields CDR1 SGDLS and CDR2 YYNGEE. V lost 0 bases, J lost 4 bases, and 9 bases lay in between. CDR3 sequence: CASSVEGGADTQYF. For the CDR3, the DNA is TGTGCCAGCAGCGTAGAGGGCGGTGCAGATACGCAGTATTTT.

There are a few counts of this clonotype. V is TRBV29-1 and J is TRBJ2-5; 12 nucleotides line up with TRBD1. The V and J ends lost 6 bases and 4 bases, in that order; junction bases with no gene match: 9. CDR3 length: 15 amino acids. Germline V lookup: CDR1 SQVTM, CDR2 ANQGSEA. CDR3 amino acids: CSVSPGQGARETQYF. CDR3 in DNA: TGCAGCGTCTCGCCGGGACAGGGGGCGCGAGAGACCCAGTACTTC.

The rearrangement joins TRBV4-1 to TRBJ1-6; D not certain. Germline CDR1 MGHRA, CDR2 YSYEKL. The CDR3 sequence is 15 residues long. V was pared by 0 bases and J by 4 bases, with 7 bases between. The CDR3 nucleotides are TGCGCCAGCAGCCAAGAGGATTTTTATAATTCACCCCTCCACTTT. It translates to CASSQEDFYNSPLHF.

CDR3 nucleotide sequence: TGTGCCAGCAGCCAATTGGGGCAGGGACGACAGTACTTC. This codes for CASSQLGQGRQYF. This rearrangement joins TRBV3-1 to TRBJ2-5; D possibly uses TRBD1 or TRBD2 (5 bases each). The CDR3 extends over 13 amino acids. The germline V gene encodes CDR1 LGHDT and CDR2 YNNKEL (reference sequence). V was clipped by 2 bases and J by 11 bases, with 15 bases between them.

The genes are TRBV21-1 and TRBJ2-7; the table's TRBD2 call for D was not verified on the DNA. TRBV21-1 is flagged as a pseudogene. CDR3 length: 17 residues. CDR3 region: CASSKVYQGLTTYEQYF. The CDR3 DNA reads TGTGCCAGCAGCAAAGTTTATCAGGGCCTGACAACCTACGAGCAGTACTTC.

This clonotype has just one count. V usage is TRBV5-1 and J usage is TRBJ2-7, with TRBD1 matching over 8 bases. The CDR3 has 14 amino acids. Germline assignment: CDR1 SGHRS and CDR2 YFSETQ. J gave up 1 base and V 5 bases, and 5 bases lay outside the gene matches. CDR3 sequence (DNA): TGCGCCAGCAGAAGAGGGGACAGGTCCTACGAGCAGTACTTC. Residues: CASRRGDRSYEQYF.

This clonotype has a single count. The chain uses TRBV3-1 and TRBJ1-2; D unclear. The CDR3 length is 14 residues. With 3 bases removed from V and 5 bases from J, the gap between germline ends came to 13 bases. CDR1 is LGHDT, CDR2 YNNKEL, per germline (reference sequence). DNA for the CDR3: TGTGCCAGCAGCCATGTAGGGAGGGAATATGGCTACACCTTC. It translates to CASSHVGREYGYTF.

The chain joins TRBV20-1 to TRBJ2-3, with D hard to call. V lost 3 bases, J lost 2 bases, and 3 bases lay in between. Germline V gene sequence: CDR1 DFQATT, CDR2 SNEGSKA (reference sequence). The CDR3 has 11 amino acids. CDR3 in amino acids: CSASDTDTQYF. DNA for the CDR3: TGCAGTGCTAGTGACACAGATACGCAGTATTTT.

V and J are TRBV12-3 or TRBV12-4 and TRBJ2-5; 8 nucleotides agree with TRBD2. V shed 5 bases and J 3 bases; nucleotides not matched to a gene: 8. This CDR3 region has 15 residues. CDR3 nucleotide sequence: TGTGCCAGCAGTACACGGGGGGGCCAGAAAGAGACCCAGTACTTC. Encoded protein: CASSTRGGQKETQYF.

V gene TRBV25-1 combines with J gene TRBJ1-1, with D hard to call. Trimming removed 1 base at V and 11 bases at J, with 14 bases between. CDR1 is MGHDK, CDR2 SYGVNS, per germline. The CDR3 loop spans 13 amino acids. Here the CDR3 DNA reads TGTGCCAGCAGTGAATCCGAGTCGCCCGGGGCTTTCTTT. It translates to CASSESESPGAFF. The entire variable domain, with the rest obtained from reference TRBV25-1 and TRBJ1-1, is as follows: EADIYQTPRYLVIGTGKKITLECSQTMGHDKMYWYQQDPGMELHLIHYSYGVNSTEKGDLSSESTVSRIRTEHFPLTLESARPSHTSQYLCASSESESPGAFFGQGTRLTVV.

This chain joins TRBV7-2 and TRBJ1-1; unclear D gene. V was shortened by 4 bases and J by 8 bases, with 11 bases between the two germline ends. CDR1 SGHTA and CDR2 FQGNSA come from the germline V gene. This CDR3 is built from 12 residues. CDR3 bases: TGTGCCAGCAGCTCTAAAAGACAAGAAGCTTTCTTT. Encoded protein: CASSSKRQEAFF. The full variable domain, rest sourced from reference TRBV7-2 and TRBJ1-1, is GAGVSQSPSNKVTEKGKDVELRCDPISGHTALYWYRQSLGQGLEFLIYFQGNSAPDKSGLPSDRFSAERTGGSVSTLTIQRTQQEDSAVYLCASSSKRQEAFFGQGTRLTVV.

This clonotype has ten or more counts. CDR3 sequence (DNA): TGTGCCAGCAGTTACTCGAATTCACGGAAGCCTAGGCCTGGGGCCAACGTCCTGACTTTC. Its protein product is CASSYSNSRKPRPGANVLTF. This chain uses TRBV6-2 or TRBV6-3 with TRBJ2-6; D is uncertain. V dropped 0 bases and J dropped 2 bases, with 20 bases sitting between them. Germline values: CDR1 MNHEY, CDR2 SVGEGT. The CDR3 extends over 20 amino acids.

The table lists this clonotype with a few counts. The CDR3 protein is CASSYSRGGKTQYF. CDR3 sequence (DNA): TGTGCCAGCAGTTATAGTCGGGGCGGGAAGACCCAGTACTTC. The J gene is TRBJ2-5, the V gene TRBV6-2 or TRBV6-3, with a weak D call TRBD2 (6 bases). CDR1 and CDR2 from the germline V gene are MNHEY and SVGEGT. This CDR3 is built from 14 residues. The V and J ends lost 3 bases and 6 bases respectively, with 14 bases between them.

The chain carries TRBV7-8 and TRBJ2-1; TRBD2 aligns across 7 bases. The CDR3 totals 15 residues. Germline CDR1 reads SGHVS; CDR2 reads FQNEAQ. The V segment lost 1 base and the J segment 8 bases; nucleotides outside the gene matches: 8. The CDR3 region has the DNA TGTGCCAGCAGCTTAGATACGACTAGCATAGATGAGCAGTTCTTC. Translation: CASSLDTTSIDEQFF.

In regard to this clonotype: The junction departs from the called germline gene at one end, perhaps through a read error. V usage is TRBV7-2 and J usage is TRBJ2-5; D ambiguous. This CDR3 region has 13 residues. The germline CDR1 and CDR2 sequences are SGHTA and FQGNSA. Written as DNA, the CDR3 is TGTGCCGGCAGCTTAAATTGGGGAGAGACCCAGTACTTC. It codes for CAGSLNWGETQYF.

In regard to this clonotype: At one end the junction does not follow the germline gene, possibly because of a read error. V and J are TRBV24-1 and TRBJ2-5; 12 bases are a match to TRBD2. CDR1 and CDR2 (germline): KGHDR, SFDVKD. This CDR3 spans 16 amino acids. CDR3 in DNA: TGTACCACCAGTGACTCTAGCGGGGGGGGCTACAATGAGCAGTACTTC. This translates into CTTSDSSGGGYNEQYF.

The gene calls are TRBV12-3 or TRBV12-4 and TRBJ1-1; 9 positions match TRBD1. J lost 4 bases, V lost 5 bases, and 8 bases had no gene match. The CDR3 is made up of 15 amino acids. Here the CDR3 DNA reads TGTGCCAGCAGTAAAACAGGGGGCTTGAGCACTGAAGCTTTCTTT. Encoded protein: CASSKTGGLSTEAFF.